This T cell receptor beta chain was identified during a study of blood T cell repertoires in COVID-19. Patients in Seattle were enrolled during active infection, then followed longitudinally. There are 15 residues in the CDR3. V was trimmed by 0 bases and J by 0 bases, leaving 9 bases between them. Germline V gene sequence: CDR1 LNHNV, CDR2 YYDKDF (reference sequence). Clones were read by immunoSEQ multiplex PCR, and TCRdb kept only the in-frame ones, dropping some. The sample yields approximately 55,000 clones, 65% to 80% seen once. The clonotype was recovered from a young man with COVID-19, enrolled during active disease. The sequenced sample was peripheral blood. The chain employs TRBV15 and TRBJ2-7; D perhaps matches TRBD1 (5 bases). The CDR3 loop is CATSRDSDSSYEQYF. In nucleotides, the CDR3 is TGTGCCACCAGCAGAGATTCCGACAGCTCCTACGAGCAGTACTTC.